This T cell receptor beta chain was observed in a study of blood T cell repertoires in COVID-19. The overall study: Researchers got acute and convalescent COVID-19 samples from the United States, Italy and Spain. Sources were T cells, B-cell-depleted T cells, or PBMCs; the material itself was cDNA or gDNA.

Trimming shortened V by 0 bases and J by 2 bases, and 13 bases separated the two germline ends. The CDR3 has 16 amino acids. From germline, CDR1 is SGDLS and CDR2 YYNGEE. Original processing notes: Cell counts per sample came from amplifying reference gene primers. Assay used: immunoSEQ multiplex PCR; TCRdb lists only in-frame clones, some missing. V, J and clone size are those of that table, while D and trimming were read from the DNA. The top ten clones hold about 1.1% of a sample with around 190,000 clones, less than 90% of them seen once. This clone was seen only a few times. Other DNA sequences in this specimen translate into the identical CDR3.

The gene calls are TRBV9 and TRBJ2-3; TRBD2 is a possible D gene (6 bases). The origin of this receptor is a man aged 25-45 years with acute or convalescent COVID-19. Material for sequencing was peripheral blood. CDR3 DNA sequence: TGTGCCAGCAGCGTAGATAACGGGGGAACCACAGATACGCAGTATTTT. This sequence encodes CASSVDNGGTTDTQYF.